Detailed here is one T cell receptor (beta chain). Its antigen is not known. This specimen comes from a study of T-cell reconstitution after alpha-beta-depleted transplantation in children. Between the trimmed V and J ends, which lost 3 bases and 2 bases, there was a span of 20 bases. Germline-derived CDR1 and CDR2 are MDHEN and SYDVKM. The CDR3 extends over 17 amino acids. Overall study findings and caveats: Surviving recipient T cells and thymic progenitors underlay high day-60 TCRbeta diversity in some patients. In patients about two months after transplant, alpha-beta T cells reportedly arose from several hundred expanded graft clones. Among T cells one year after transplant, newly produced cells accounted for most counts and diversity.

The authors prepared the TCRbeta library with unique molecular identifiers. TCRdb reprocessed the PCR reads via MiXCR and lists one record per CDR3 protein. The sample has 98,000 or so distinct CDR3 sequences, less than 25% seen once. The specimen comprised PBMCs, sampled before TCRalphabeta/CD19-depleted stem cell transplant. This sequence was found in a boy between 2 and 10 years old with acute lymphoblastic leukemia, due to receive a stem cell transplant. The chain combines TRBV28 with TRBJ2-7, with D tentatively TRBD2 (6 bases). The CDR3 coding sequence is TGTGCCAGCAGTTTCCCGGCGGGCTGGCGGGAAGCCTACGAGCAGTACTTC. It translates to CASSFPAGWREAYEQYF.